Presented here are 20 T cell receptor beta chains from one specimen sequenced in a study of PD-1 blockade in classical Hodgkin lymphoma (dated by TCRdb to 2020 to 2022). Taken with the paper, the label for time point translates to: cycle 4 day 1 (C4D1), after 6 weeks of nivolumab. Relapse after autologous stem cell transplantation had occurred in all trial patients, and cohorts A, B and C were distinguished by prior brentuximab vedotin exposure. Library preparation was by the immunoSEQ multiplex PCR assay. As stored in TCRdb, this immuneACCESS dataset retains in-frame rearrangements with V and J assigned. A fraction of the clones does not appear; measured against another copy, unresolved V genes explain less than half of the discrepancy, and the remainder lacks a known reason. Present in this sample are some 86,000 clones, about nine tenths of which were seen just once. The top ten hold about 2.9% of the sample.

The sequences come from peripheral blood mononuclear cells (PBMCs), collected before the fourth cycle of nivolumab. All receptors come from a human donor with classical Hodgkin lymphoma.

The genes are TRBV11-2 and TRBJ2-1; 7 bases agree with TRBD2. Germline CDR1 SGHAT, CDR2 FQNNGV. The CDR3 has 15 amino acids. V gave up 3 bases and J gave up 0 bases; unmatched junction bases: 2. The CDR3 DNA reads TGTGCCAGCAGCTTTAGCGGGCGCTCCTACAATGAGCAGTTCTTC. This encodes CASSFSGRSYNEQFF.

This clone was seen just once. This chain joins TRBV7-2 and TRBJ1-1; D unclear. CDR1 and CDR2 from the germline V gene are SGHTA and FQGNSA. The CDR3 runs 14 residues. V lost 5 bases and J lost 4, with 14 bases in between. The DNA for the CDR3 is TGTGCCAGCAGCCAGACCCGCCAAGCCACTGAAGCTTTCTTT. Protein: CASSQTRQATEAFF.

V and J are TRBV11-2 and TRBJ2-2; 9 bases are a match to TRBD2. The CDR3 runs to 15 residues. Germline-derived CDR1 and CDR2 are SGHAT and FQNNGV. The V segment lost 5 bases and the J segment 7 bases; nucleotides outside the gene matches: 8. The CDR3 DNA reads TGTGCCAGCAGCCGAGCGGGGGGAAGGATCGGGGAGCTGTTTTTT. This encodes CASSRAGGRIGELFF.

This sequence joins TRBV11-3 and TRBJ2-2; D is unresolved. Trimming took off 2 bases at V and 0 bases at J, with 7 bases between the two ends. The CDR3 runs 15 residues. CDR1 and CDR2 from the germline V gene are SGHNT and YENEEA. The CDR3 nucleotides read TGTGCCAGCAGCTTATATAAGGCGAACACCGGGGAGCTGTTTTTT. Protein: CASSLYKANTGELFF. The complete variable domain, with remaining parts taken from reference TRBV11-3 and TRBJ2-2, reads EAGVVQSPRYKIIEKKQPVAFWCNPISGHNTLYWYLQNLGQGPELLIRYENEEAVDDSQLPKDRFSAERLKGVDSTLKIQPAELGDSAVYLCASSLYKANTGELFFGEGSRLTVL.

The chain is built from TRBV7-9 and TRBJ1-2; D might be TRBD1 (5 bases). Trimming removed 3 bases from V and 8 bases from J, with 16 bases in between. CDR1 SEHNR and CDR2 FQNEAQ come from the germline V gene (reference sequence). CDR3 length: 14 amino acids. The CDR3 here is CASSLFQGQRGYTF. The CDR3 DNA follows: TGTGCCAGCAGCTTGTTCCAGGGCCAGAGGGGCTACACCTTC. The complete variable domain, with remaining parts taken from reference TRBV7-9 and TRBJ1-2, reads DTGVSQNPRHKITKRGQNVTFRCDPISEHNRLYWYRQTLGQGPEFLTYFQNEAQLEKSRLLSDRFSAERPKGSFSTLEIQRTEQGDSAMYLCASSLFQGQRGYTFGSGTRLTVV.

This clone appeared a single time. The chain links TRBV5-6 to TRBJ1-5; 10 nucleotides align to TRBD1. Trimming cost V 2 bases and J 5 bases; bases outside gene matches: 4. There are 15 residues in the CDR3. Germline V gene lookup returns CDR1 SGHDT and CDR2 YYEEEE. The CDR3 nucleotides are TGTGCCAGCAGCTTCCGGGACAGGGGATATCAGCCCCAGCATTTT. Translation gives CASSFRDRGYQPQHF. The full variable domain, its missing parts supplied by reference TRBV5-6 and TRBJ1-5, is DAGVTQSPTHLIKTRGQQVTLRCSPKSGHDTVSWYQQALGQGPQFIFQYYEEEERQRGNFPDRFSGHQFPNYSSELNVNALLLGDSALYLCASSFRDRGYQPQHFGDGTRLSIL.

The chain has TRBV9 and TRBJ1-3, with TRBD1 identical over 8 bases. The length of the CDR3 is 16 residues. J gave up 0 bases and V 4 bases, and 6 bases lay outside the gene matches. CDR1 is SGDLS and CDR2 is YYNGEE in the germline V gene. CDR3 sequence reads: CASSQGQGGSGNTIYF. The DNA for the CDR3 is TGTGCCAGCAGCCAAGGACAGGGAGGCTCTGGAAACACCATATATTTT.

The chain recombines TRBV6-5 with TRBJ1-6, with a tentative D call TRBD1 (5 bases). The CDR3 is 15 residues long. V was cut by 5 bases and J by 8 bases, with 16 bases left in between. Germline V gene data show CDR1 as MNHEY and CDR2 as SVGAGI. CDR3 DNA sequence: TGTGCCAGCAGTGCACTCGCAGGGTATGATTCACCCCTCCACTTT. As protein: CASSALAGYDSPLHF.

The gene calls are TRBV27 and TRBJ1-1, with D possibly matching TRBD1 (5 bases). Germline assignment: CDR1 MNHEY and CDR2 SMNVEV (reference sequence). V was trimmed by 4 bases and J by 0 bases, leaving 9 bases between them. This CDR3 spans 14 amino acids. In nucleotides, the CDR3 is TGTGCCAGCAGTTACAGGTTCATGAACACTGAAGCTTTCTTT. Translated, it gives CASSYRFMNTEAFF.

A few counts support this clone. This rearrangement joins TRBV14 to TRBJ2-7, with D hard to call. Trimming cost V 0 bases and J 5 bases, with 11 bases left between them. Germline V gene sequence: CDR1 SGHDN, CDR2 FVKESK. This CDR3 comprises 14 residues. CDR3 in DNA: TGTGCCAGCAGCCAAGATTTGGCACGGGACGAGCAGTACTTC. Encoded protein: CASSQDLARDEQYF.

This CDR3 is CASSVGGSGTHNEQFF. For the CDR3, the DNA is TGTGCCAGCAGCGTAGGCGGTTCCGGGACCCACAATGAGCAGTTCTTC. The chain couples TRBV9 to TRBJ2-1; D may be TRBD1 or TRBD2 (5 bases each). V was clipped by 0 bases and J by 5 bases, with 15 bases between them. This CDR3 is 16 amino acids long. The germline gives CDR1 SGDLS, CDR2 YYNGEE.

The chain employs TRBV7-3 and TRBJ2-5; 9 positions match TRBD2. CDR3 length: 15 amino acids. Germline loops: CDR1 SGHTA, CDR2 FQGTGA. Losses at the gene ends were 3 bases for V and 3 bases for J; bases not matched to a gene: 5. The CDR3 bases are TGTGCCAGCAGCTTGGGAATAGCGGGGGAAGAGACCCAGTACTTC. It specifies CASSLGIAGEETQYF.

V and J are TRBV7-7 and TRBJ2-5; TRBD2 matches 16 bases. The junction had 5 bases not matched to a gene; V was cut back by 5 bases and J by 5 bases. The CDR3 runs 16 residues. CDR1 and CDR2 from the germline V gene are SSHAT and FNYEAQ (reference sequence). The CDR3 is CASSPGTSGRGETQYF. CDR3 DNA sequence: TGTGCCAGCAGCCCAGGGACTAGCGGGAGGGGGGAGACCCAGTACTTC.

The CDR3 DNA sequence: TGTGCCAGCAGCGAAGCAGGGGGAGGCAATCAGCCCCAGCATTTT. Encoded protein: CASSEAGGGNQPQHF. The chain employs TRBV6-4 and TRBJ1-5; 7 bases fit TRBD1. The V segment lost 6 bases and the J segment 2 bases; nucleotides outside the gene matches: 7. CDR3 length equals 15 residues. Per the germline V gene, CDR1 is MRHNA and CDR2 is SNTAGT.

The chain combines TRBV4-3 with TRBJ2-3; 8 bases align to TRBD2. CDR3 length equals 15 residues. The V segment lost 3 bases and the J segment 1 base; nucleotides outside the gene matches: 3. The V gene's germline CDR1 is LGHNA and CDR2 YSLEER. As DNA, the CDR3 is TGCGCCAGCAGCCATAGCGGGGCAGGCACAGATACGCAGTATTTT. Its translation is CASSHSGAGTDTQYF.

This clone has just one count. The chain couples TRBV28 to TRBJ2-4; 8 nucleotides align to TRBD1. The CDR3 has 12 residues. Trimming cost V 8 bases and J 6 bases; bases outside gene matches: 3. Germline CDR1 MDHEN, CDR2 SYDVKM. Here the CDR3 DNA reads TGTGCCAGCGGACAGGGCCTAAACATTCAGTACTTC. Amino acids: CASGQGLNIQYF.

This chain uses TRBV6-4 with TRBJ1-2; D call uncertain. Germline V lookup: CDR1 MRHNA, CDR2 SNTAGT. This CDR3 comprises 17 residues. V gave up 2 bases and J gave up 0 bases, with 16 bases separating them. CDR3 nucleotides: TGTGCCAGCAGTGACGAGGCAGACCGCCCCCCTAACTATGGCTACACCTTC. Encoded protein: CASSDEADRPPNYGYTF.

This rearrangement joins TRBV2 to TRBJ2-7; 7 bases agree with TRBD1. CDR1 is SNHLY, CDR2 FYNNEI, per germline. V lost 10 bases and J lost 4; bases outside the gene matches: 10. There are 13 residues in the CDR3. The CDR3 coding sequence is TGTGCCACCTCCACAGGGGACAATTACGAGCAGTACTTC. Its protein product is CATSTGDNYEQYF.

The V gene is TRBV6-6, the J gene TRBJ1-2, with D perhaps matching TRBD1 (6 bases). Trimming shortened V by 6 bases and J by 4 bases, and 12 bases separated the two germline ends. From germline, CDR1 is MNHNY and CDR2 SVGAGI (reference sequence). The CDR3 has 13 amino acids. CDR3 protein: CASSEQGPYGYTF. The CDR3 nucleotides read TGTGCCAGCAGCGAACAGGGACCCTATGGCTACACCTTC.

This chain links TRBV10-1 with TRBJ2-5; weak D call: TRBD2 (5 bases). Trimming took off 3 bases at V and 2 bases at J, with 10 bases between the two ends. Germline V gene sequence: CDR1 WNHNN, CDR2 SYGVQD (reference sequence). This CDR3 region has 14 residues. The CDR3 reads CASSDPTSQETQYF. The CDR3 DNA reads as TGCGCCAGCAGTGACCCTACTAGTCAAGAGACCCAGTACTTC.